This note documents a single T cell receptor (beta chain) sequence. As yet, its antigen is unknown. The repertoire was sequenced with immunoSEQ multiplex PCR; TCRdb's copy has only in-frame clones and lacks some. The sample contains roughly 100,000 clones, about 95% of which appear only once. V was clipped by 1 base and J by 4 bases; unmatched bases: 8. The CDR3 is made up of 16 amino acids. The germline gives CDR1 LNHDA, CDR2 SQIVND (reference sequence). This sample is drawn from a study of cytomegalovirus exposure and HLA in healthy donors. General observations from the study: The study recorded over 150 TCR beta chains that were cytomegalovirus-associated.

This TCR was recovered from a woman aged 18-30 years in good health and CMV-seronegative. The chain employs TRBV19 and TRBJ2-7; 9 bases are a match to TRBD2. The sequenced sample consisted of PBMCs. The CDR3 sequence: CASSIGPVRGGYEQYF. CDR3 DNA sequence: TGTGCCAGTAGTATAGGCCCGGTGCGGGGGGGGTACGAGCAGTACTTC.